This T cell receptor (beta chain) was identified during a study of blood T cell repertoires in COVID-19 (dated by TCRdb to 2018 to 2020). For context, the study as a whole: Samples covering the acute and convalescent phases of COVID-19 were provided by collaborators in the United States, Italy and Spain. Where available, HLA class I and class II types were obtained from metadata supplied by the sample provider rather than from assay-based typing. The repertoires were released in a freely available public database meant as a resource for research on the immune response to SARS-CoV-2. The dataset comprised deeply sampled blood TCRbeta repertoires from subjects exposed to, actively infected with, or recovered from COVID-19. The sample metadata nearly always contained a de-identified subject ID, COVID-19 status, age in years and sex. The material from the prospective study consisted of cDNA or gDNA derived from T cells, B-cell-depleted T cells, or PBMCs. The samples were drawn from two sources: the first 160 participants of the ongoing ImmuneRACE study, and approximately 1,300 subjects contributed by 6 global collaborators. The research as a whole found: How much clinical and demographic metadata was included differed by source and by participant, and the metadata was provided uncurated.

As for this clone: The antigen this receptor binds is unknown. No quality values exist for individual bases; no much larger clone is one base distant.

The collaborating institutions used their own protocols to collect whole blood in K2EDTA tubes. For TCRbeta analysis, collaborator samples were shipped as frozen whole blood, as isolated PBMCs, or as DNA extracted from either sample type. The immunoSEQ Assay, a bias-controlled multiplex PCR, was used to amplify TCRbeta CDR3 regions from genomic DNA. In the authors' own workflow: Nucleated cell counts per sample were estimated from amplification of reference gene primers within the assay. To quantify the absolute abundance of each unique TCRbeta CDR3 rearrangement, sequence reads were collapsed and filtered. For each sample, productive Simpson clonality was calculated as the square root of Simpson's diversity index over productive rearrangements. This is the immuneACCESS table as TCRdb keeps it, with only in-frame sequences that have V and J called. A part of the clones is gone; compared with another copy, unresolved V genes explain less than half, and the rest is unexplained. The DNA gave D and trimming, while V, J and clone size come from that table. This sample lists 140,000 to 150,000 clones; 82% were detected once. Approximately 16% of the sample comes from the top ten.

Deletion took 4 bases off V and 1 base off J, with a span of 10 bases between the germline ends. The germline V gene yields SGHVS for CDR1 and FNYEAQ for CDR2. The CDR3 has 14 amino acids, counting the end cysteine and phenylalanine. Just the 42-base CDR3 DNA is kept, in frame starting at base 1. The receptor was derived from a human donor with acute or convalescent COVID-19. The donor label of this sample is uncertain. The sequenced material came from peripheral blood. The V and J segments used are TRBV7-6 and TRBJ2-5; TRBD1 is a possible D gene, resting on 5 matching bases. This receptor has the CDR3 CASSSLRGQETQYF. The nucleotide sequence reads TGTGCCAGCAGCTCTCTAAGGGGCCAAGAGACCCAGTACTTC.